One sample yielded the 26 T cell receptor beta chains listed below, sequenced in a study of neurological immune-mediated disorders. Via MiXCR, TCRdb re-called the 5' RACE reads, giving one row per CDR3 protein. This sample has 95,000 or so distinct CDR3 sequences, with around 3.4% found just once. The source material was PBMCs. These receptor sequences come from a woman aged 18 to 35 with multiple sclerosis.

This clonotype has ten or more counts. The chain is built from TRBV4-2 and TRBJ1-1; possible D gene TRBD1, 5 bases. CDR1 is LGHNA and CDR2 is YNFKEQ in the germline V gene. V was trimmed by 5 bases and J by 3 bases, leaving 10 bases between them. This CDR3 has 13 residues. The CDR3 is CASSVSGYTEAFF. The CDR3 bases are TGTGCCAGCAGCGTATCAGGGTACACTGAAGCTTTCTTT.

This clonotype was seen ten or more times. The chain carries TRBV12-3 or TRBV12-4 and TRBJ1-2; D perhaps matches TRBD1 (6 bases). The ends were cut back, 10 bases at V and 5 bases at J, with 23 bases in the middle. The CDR3 extends over 15 amino acids. As DNA, the CDR3 is TGTGCCATCCTCTTTCCCCGCAGGGGCGAGTATGGCTACACCTTC. It codes for CAILFPRRGEYGYTF.

Of note for this clonotype: A much larger clone is a single base away; this may be a read error. The rearrangement joins TRBV11-2 to TRBJ2-7; 9 bases are a match to TRBD1. Germline V CDR1 and CDR2: SGHAT, FQNNGV. The CDR3 has 16 residues. Germline trimming cut 5 bases from V and 2 bases from J; bases unmatched to any gene: 10. CDR3 amino acids: CASSLTHRGLPYEQYF. For the CDR3, the DNA is TGTGCCAGCAGCCTTACCCACAGGGGGCTACCCTACGAGCAGTACTTC. The entire variable domain, with the rest obtained from reference TRBV11-2 and TRBJ2-7, is as follows: EAGVAQSPRYKIIEKRQSVAFWCNPISGHATLYWYQQILGQGPKLLIQFQNNGVVDDSQLPKDRFSAERLKGVDSTLKIQPAKLEDSAVYLCASSLTHRGLPYEQYFGPGTRLTVT.

This clonotype was seen at least ten times. V gene TRBV7-3 combines with J gene TRBJ2-3, with D uncertain. V lost 5 bases and J lost 7, with 7 bases in between. This CDR3 spans 11 amino acids. Germline V lookup: CDR1 SGHTA, CDR2 FQGTGA. The CDR3 region has the DNA TGTGCCAGCAGCAGTGGACATACGCAGTATTTT. Its protein product is CASSSGHTQYF.

Ten or more counts support this clonotype. This chain uses TRBV6-1 with TRBJ1-2, with TRBD1 as a possible D gene (6 bases). Trimming took off 6 bases at V and 3 bases at J, with 17 bases between the two ends. Germline values: CDR1 MNHNS, CDR2 SASEGT. This CDR3 is built from 15 residues. The CDR3 DNA reads TGTGCCAGCAGAGAAACCCAGGGGACCTACTATGGCTACACCTTC. Amino acid sequence: CASRETQGTYYGYTF.

This clonotype was observed many times. The chain links TRBV7-2 to TRBJ2-7, with 13 bases lining up with TRBD2. This CDR3 contains 14 residues. Germline V gene sequence: CDR1 SGHTA, CDR2 FQGNSA. V was pared by 7 bases and J by 7 bases, with 7 bases of the junction left unmatched. The CDR3 region has the DNA TGTGCCAGCACCCCGGGACTAGCGGGGCTAGAGCAGTACTTC. It yields the protein CASTPGLAGLEQYF.

Here the CDR3 DNA reads TGCAGTGCTCAACAGGGGGCCCCTGAAGCTTTCTTT. It is translated as CSAQQGAPEAFF. This rearrangement joins TRBV20-1 to TRBJ1-1; TRBD1 aligns across 9 bases. CDR1 and CDR2 from the germline V gene are DFQATT and SNEGSKA (reference sequence). The CDR3 consists of 12 residues. Germline trimming cut 5 bases from V and 6 bases from J; bases unmatched to any gene: 4.

The rearrangement joins TRBV30 to TRBJ1-2; tentatively, D is TRBD1 (6 bases). The CDR3 covers 14 residues. V was pared by 4 bases and J by 6 bases, with 18 bases between. Germline V gene sequence: CDR1 GTSNPN, CDR2 SVGIG (reference sequence). The CDR3, as DNA: TGTGCCTGGAACCCCGGGAACAGGGACCATGGCTACACCTTC. Protein product: CAWNPGNRDHGYTF.

This clonotype was seen more than once but under ten times. Being one base from a much bigger clone, this may be a read error. The V gene is TRBV29-1, the J gene TRBJ2-3, with D maybe TRBD2 (5 bases). There are 12 residues in the CDR3. CDR1 is SQVTM, CDR2 ANQGSEA, per germline. The CDR3 DNA follows: TGCAGCGTTGAGGACTTCACAGATAAGCAGTATTTT. Protein product: CSVEDFTDKQYF.

This clonotype showed up many times. V usage is TRBV7-6 and J usage is TRBJ1-2; 9 bases map to TRBD1. CDR1 is SGHVS and CDR2 is FNYEAQ in the germline V gene. The trim removed 0 bases at V and 4 bases at J, leaving 9 bases unmatched. This CDR3 has 17 residues. The CDR3 bases are TGTGCCAGCAGCTTAGCTTTTGGGGGACAGGGTTTCTATGGCTACACCTTC. Protein sequence: CASSLAFGGQGFYGYTF.

This chain connects TRBV3-1 to TRBJ1-1; D gene ambiguous. With 7 bases removed from V and 1 base from J, the gap between germline ends came to 13 bases. Germline-derived CDR1 and CDR2 are LGHDT and YNNKEL (reference sequence). This CDR3 has 14 residues. The CDR3 loop is CASTAYQENTEAFF. In DNA form, the CDR3 reads TGTGCCAGCACCGCTTATCAGGAGAACACTGAAGCTTTCTTT.

The table lists this clonotype with many counts. The CDR3 is CASSKDRANTEAFF. The CDR3 nucleotides read TGTGCCAGCAGCAAAGACAGGGCGAACACTGAAGCTTTCTTT. This chain connects TRBV7-8 to TRBJ1-1; 7 nucleotides agree with TRBD1. J gave up 1 base and V 5 bases, and 4 bases lay outside the gene matches. The CDR3 is 14 residues long. Germline CDR1 and CDR2: SGHVS and FQNEAQ.

This clonotype was seen many times. The chain carries TRBV4-1 and TRBJ1-1, with D hard to call. Germline CDR1 reads MGHRA; CDR2 reads YSYEKL. This CDR3 spans 11 amino acids. Trimming left V 0 bases short and J 7 bases short, with 3 bases between. This CDR3 reads CASSQEGEAFF. As DNA, the CDR3 is TGCGCCAGCAGCCAAGAGGGTGAAGCTTTCTTT.

In this sample, this clonotype turned up many times. The genes are TRBV18 and TRBJ2-5, with a tentative D call TRBD1 (5 bases). With 6 bases removed from V and 2 bases from J, the gap between germline ends came to 10 bases. This CDR3 spans 13 amino acids. Germline CDR1 reads KGHSH; CDR2 reads LQKENI. The CDR3 region is CASSPTEQETQYF. The DNA of the CDR3 is TGTGCCAGCTCGCCGACAGAACAAGAGACCCAGTACTTC. Variable domain in full (rest from reference TRBV18 and TRBJ2-5): NAGVMQNPRHLVRRRGQEARLRCSPMKGHSHVYWYRQLPEEGLKFMVYLQKENIIDESGMPKERFSAEFPKEGPSILRIQQVVRGDSAAYFCASSPTEQETQYFGPGTRLLVL.

The chain links TRBV12-3 or TRBV12-4 to TRBJ2-1; no reliable D call. The CDR3 is 13 amino acids. V gave up 2 bases and J gave up 4 bases, with 6 bases separating them. The CDR3, as DNA: TGTGCCAGCAGTTTACCCCGTTACAATGAGCAGTTCTTC. This encodes CASSLPRYNEQFF.

This clonotype occurred many times. V usage is TRBV20-1 and J usage is TRBJ2-7; 10 bases match TRBD2. Germline V gene lookup returns CDR1 DFQATT and CDR2 SNEGSKA (reference sequence). This CDR3 is 14 amino acids long. The J segment lost 8 bases and the V segment lost 8 bases, leaving 15 bases of the junction unmatched. CDR3 nucleotide sequence: TGCAGTACAACTGGGGTAGCGGGGGGCTCAAAGCAGTACTTC. It translates to CSTTGVAGGSKQYF.

This clonotype came up many times. The chain has TRBV20-1 and TRBJ2-1, with 8 bases that match TRBD2. After removal of 3 bases from V and 0 bases from J, the junction contained 10 bases not matched to a gene. Germline V CDR1 and CDR2: DFQATT, SNEGSKA (reference sequence). The CDR3 is 17 amino acids. CDR3 sequence (DNA): TGCAGTGCTAGGGAACTCGGGAGGGCAAGCTCCTACAATGAGCAGTTCTTC. Translating it yields CSARELGRASSYNEQFF.

This clonotype has more than one count but fewer than ten. The V and J genes are TRBV20-1 and TRBJ2-5; the D gene could be TRBD1 or TRBD2 (5 bases each). The CDR3 length is 14 residues. Trimming took off 5 bases at V and 1 base at J, with 14 bases between the two ends. CDR1 DFQATT and CDR2 SNEGSKA come from the germline V gene (reference sequence). CDR3 bases: TGCAGTGCTCTACCCGGGACGGGCCAAGAGACCCAGTACTTC. Amino acids: CSALPGTGQETQYF.

This clonotype was counted at least ten times. V usage is TRBV7-9 and J usage is TRBJ2-3; weak D call: TRBD2 (5 bases). CDR3 length equals 15 residues. Looked up from germline, CDR1 is SEHNR and CDR2 is FQNEAQ (reference sequence). V gave up 1 base and J gave up 1 base, with 9 bases separating them. CDR3 sequence: CASSLGGLRTDTQYF. CDR3 sequence (DNA): TGTGCCAGCAGCTTAGGCGGGCTTCGCACAGATACGCAGTATTTT. The variable domain in full, completed from reference TRBV7-9 and TRBJ2-3, reads DTGVSQNPRHKITKRGQNVTFRCDPISEHNRLYWYRQTLGQGPEFLTYFQNEAQLEKSRLLSDRFSAERPKGSFSTLEIQRTEQGDSAMYLCASSLGGLRTDTQYFGPGTRLTVL.

Only a few counts were recorded for this clonotype. A much larger clone differs by one base, so this may be a read error. The chain uses TRBV5-5 and TRBJ2-1; 7 bases are shared with TRBD1. This CDR3 has 14 amino acids. The germline gives CDR1 SGHKS, CDR2 YYEKEE (reference sequence). Trimming cost V 4 bases and J 12 bases; bases outside gene matches: 13. The CDR3 region has the DNA TGTGCCAGCAGCACCACTACAGGGGCCCATGCGCAGTTCTTC. It specifies CASSTTTGAHAQFF.

This clonotype was seen ten or more times. The chain uses TRBV7-9 and TRBJ2-2, with D hard to call. Deletions cut 0 bases from V and 6 bases from J, with 8 bases between. In germline, CDR1 is SEHNR, CDR2 FQNEAQ (reference sequence). The CDR3 runs 14 residues. The CDR3 loop reads CASSLAFSAGELFF. The CDR3, as DNA: TGTGCCAGCAGCTTAGCTTTCAGTGCCGGGGAGCTGTTTTTT.

There are a few counts of this clonotype. V usage is TRBV5-1 and J usage is TRBJ1-1; D perhaps matches TRBD1 (6 bases). Deletions cut 2 bases from V and 5 bases from J, with 13 bases between. The CDR3 has 14 residues. The germline V gene has CDR1 SGHRS and CDR2 YFSETQ. Written as DNA, the CDR3 is TGCGCCAGCAGCTTTAGGGGGGCAGGGACTGAAGCTTTCTTT. This sequence encodes CASSFRGAGTEAFF.

The CDR3 sequence: CASSPSANTEAFF. CDR3 coding DNA: TGTGCCAGCTCACCGTCTGCGAACACTGAAGCTTTCTTT. The V call is TRBV18, the J call TRBJ1-1; D is ambiguous. Trimming removed 3 bases from V and 1 base from J, with 6 bases in between. Germline V lookup: CDR1 KGHSH, CDR2 LQKENI. The CDR3 is 13 residues long.

There are many counts of this clonotype. The chain joins TRBV5-1 to TRBJ2-5; D ambiguous. CDR1 is SGHRS, CDR2 YFSETQ, per germline. V lost 4 bases to trimming and J lost 2 bases, with 15 bases between them. The CDR3 sequence is 15 residues long. The CDR3 DNA follows: TGCGCCAGCAGCCCGGATCCCCTGGCTCAAGAGACCCAGTACTTC. This sequence encodes CASSPDPLAQETQYF.

This clonotype has ten or more counts. This chain connects TRBV9 to TRBJ2-2; D is undetermined. Trimming left V 0 bases short and J 8 bases short, with 8 bases between. Germline V gene sequence: CDR1 SGDLS, CDR2 YYNGEE. The CDR3 spans 13 residues. CDR3 loop: CASSVAPEGELFF. Here the CDR3 DNA reads TGTGCCAGCAGCGTAGCTCCTGAGGGGGAGCTGTTTTTT.

This clonotype occurred many times. The chain uses TRBV11-2 and TRBJ1-2; maybe TRBD1 (5 bases). Germline lookup yields CDR1 SGHAT and CDR2 FQNNGV. This CDR3 is 13 amino acids long. V was clipped by 1 base and J by 7 bases, with 10 bases between them. Here the CDR3 reads CASSLGRDFGYTF. CDR3 nucleotides: TGTGCCAGCAGCTTAGGCAGGGATTTTGGCTACACCTTC.